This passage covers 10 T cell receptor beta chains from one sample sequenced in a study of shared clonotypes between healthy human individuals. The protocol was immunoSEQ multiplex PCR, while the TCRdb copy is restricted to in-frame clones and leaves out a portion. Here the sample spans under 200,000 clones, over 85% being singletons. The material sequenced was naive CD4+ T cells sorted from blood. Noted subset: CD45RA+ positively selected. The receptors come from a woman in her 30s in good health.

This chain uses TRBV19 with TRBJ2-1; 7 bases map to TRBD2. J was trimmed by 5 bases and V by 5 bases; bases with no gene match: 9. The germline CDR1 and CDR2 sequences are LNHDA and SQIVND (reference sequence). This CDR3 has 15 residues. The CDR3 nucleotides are TGTGCCAGTAGTGTCACTAGCGTCAAGCACAATGAGCAGTTCTTC. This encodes CASSVTSVKHNEQFF.

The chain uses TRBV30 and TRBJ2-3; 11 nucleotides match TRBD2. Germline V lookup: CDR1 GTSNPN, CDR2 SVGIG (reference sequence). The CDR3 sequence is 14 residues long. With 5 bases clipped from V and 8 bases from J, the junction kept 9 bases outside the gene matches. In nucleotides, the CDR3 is TGTGCCTGGGCCCTAGCGGGAGGTACAAGTACGCAGTATTTT. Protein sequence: CAWALAGGTSTQYF. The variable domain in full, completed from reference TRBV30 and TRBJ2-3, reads SQTIHQWPATLVQPVGSPLSLECTVEGTSNPNLYWYRQAAGRGLQLLFYSVGIGQISSEVPQNLSASRPQDRQFILSSKKLLLSDSGFYLCAWALAGGTSTQYFGPGTRLTVL.

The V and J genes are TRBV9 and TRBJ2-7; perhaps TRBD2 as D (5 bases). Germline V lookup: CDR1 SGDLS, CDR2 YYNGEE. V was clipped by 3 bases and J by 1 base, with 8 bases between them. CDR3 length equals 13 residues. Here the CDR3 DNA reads TGTGCCAGCAGCGGAGGAGGTTCCTACGAGCAGTACTTC. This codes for CASSGGGSYEQYF.

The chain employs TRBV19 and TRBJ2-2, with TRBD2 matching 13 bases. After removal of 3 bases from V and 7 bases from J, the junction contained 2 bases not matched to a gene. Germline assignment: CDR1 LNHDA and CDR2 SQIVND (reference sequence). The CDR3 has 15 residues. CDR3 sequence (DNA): TGTGCCAGTAGTATGACTAGCGGGAGGTTCGGGGAGCTGTTTTTT. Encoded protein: CASSMTSGRFGELFF.

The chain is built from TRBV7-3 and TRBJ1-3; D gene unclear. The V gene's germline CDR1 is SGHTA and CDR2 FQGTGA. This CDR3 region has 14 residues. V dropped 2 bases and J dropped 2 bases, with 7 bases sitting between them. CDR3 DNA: TGTGCCAGCAGCTTAGGCCAGCCTGGAAACACCATATATTTT. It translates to CASSLGQPGNTIYF. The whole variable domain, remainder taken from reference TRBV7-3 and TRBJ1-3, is GAGVSQTPSNKVTEKGKYVELRCDPISGHTALYWYRQSLGQGPEFLIYFQGTGAADDSGLPNDRFFAVRPEGSVSTLKIQRTERGDSAVYLCASSLGQPGNTIYFGEGSWLTVV.

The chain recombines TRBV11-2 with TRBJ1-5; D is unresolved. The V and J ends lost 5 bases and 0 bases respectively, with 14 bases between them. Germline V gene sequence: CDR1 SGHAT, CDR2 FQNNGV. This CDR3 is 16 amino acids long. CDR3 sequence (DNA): TGTGCCAGCAGCGACACGCTGGAGGTTAGCAATCAGCCCCAGCATTTT. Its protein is CASSDTLEVSNQPQHF.

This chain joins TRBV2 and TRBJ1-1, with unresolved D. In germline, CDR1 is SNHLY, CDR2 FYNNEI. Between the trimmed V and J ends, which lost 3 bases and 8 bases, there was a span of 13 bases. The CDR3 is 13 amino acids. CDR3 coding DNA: TGTGCCAGCAGTGACCAGACCACCCCGGAAGCTTTCTTT. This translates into CASSDQTTPEAFF.

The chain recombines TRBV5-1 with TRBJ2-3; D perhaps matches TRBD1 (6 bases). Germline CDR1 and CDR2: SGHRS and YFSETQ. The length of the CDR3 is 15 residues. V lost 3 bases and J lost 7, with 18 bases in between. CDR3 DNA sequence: TGCGCCAGCAGCTCTAATGGGGGCGTGGGGCATACGCAGTATTTT. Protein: CASSSNGGVGHTQYF.

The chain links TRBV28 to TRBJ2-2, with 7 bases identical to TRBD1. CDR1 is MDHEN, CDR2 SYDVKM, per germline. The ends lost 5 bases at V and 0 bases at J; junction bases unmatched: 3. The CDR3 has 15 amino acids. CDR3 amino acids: CASSRGGTNTGELFF. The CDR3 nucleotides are TGTGCCAGCAGTCGAGGGGGCACGAACACCGGGGAGCTGTTTTTT.

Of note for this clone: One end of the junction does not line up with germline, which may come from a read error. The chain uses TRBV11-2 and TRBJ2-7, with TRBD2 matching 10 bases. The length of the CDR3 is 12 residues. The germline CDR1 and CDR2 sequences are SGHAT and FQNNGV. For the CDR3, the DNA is TGTGCCAGCAGCTTAATAGGGGCTAGCGGGAGTTTC. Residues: CASSLIGASGSF.